The rows below give T cell receptor beta chains drawn from one sample of a study of cytomegalovirus exposure and HLA in healthy donors. This table comes from immunoSEQ multiplex PCR, and its TCRdb copy is limited to in-frame clones, with some not included. This table has 170,000 or so clones, approximately 78% appearing once. The sample was PBMCs. The origin of the receptors is a woman between 50 and 59 years old in good health and CMV-seropositive. Each CDR3 is given with its conserved first and last residue. D genes are given only for firm matches. Size values are once, few and many counts, or a class for expanded clones, and some rows have none.

D gene	V gene	J gene	clone size	CDR3 DNA	CDR3 protein
-	TRBV7-3	TRBJ1-1	-	TGTGCCAGCAGCTCCTCCCGACAGGCGAAAGCTTTCTTT	CASSSSRQAKAFF
TRBD1	TRBV7-6	TRBJ2-5	once	TGTGCCAGCAGCTCCTCGACAGGGACAGAGACCCAGTACTTC	CASSSSTGTETQYF
TRBD2	TRBV19	TRBJ2-1	-	TGTGCCACTTGGGGGGGCTACAATGAGCAGTTCTTC	CATWGGYNEQFF
TRBD2	TRBV7-3	TRBJ2-1	-	TGTGCCAGCAGCCCAAGCGGGGCAAACAATGAGCAGTTCTTC	CASSPSGANNEQFF
-	TRBV10-1	TRBJ1-5	-	TGCGCCAGCAGTGAGTCGATGCGGAGAACCTTTAGCAATCAGCCCCAGCATTTT	CASSESMRRTFSNQPQHF
-	TRBV9	TRBJ1-2	-	TGTGCCAGCAGCGTAGCTCCCAGGTTTGACTATGGCTACACCTTC	CASSVAPRFDYGYTF
-	TRBV6-1	TRBJ2-3	-	TGTGCCAGCAGTGACCGGGACTGGTATATCACAGATACGCAGTATTTT	CASSDRDWYITDTQYF
TRBD2	TRBV14	TRBJ2-7	once	TGTGCCAGCAGCCAAGATAGGCGGGGGGGAGGTGAGCAGTACTTC	CASSQDRRGGGEQYF
-	TRBV10-3	TRBJ2-3	-	TGTGCCATCAGTGAGACTACCTGGGATACGCAGTATTTT	CAISETTWDTQYF
TRBD1	TRBV7-6	TRBJ1-4	-	TGTGCCAGCAGCTCCGCGACGACAGGGCTTAATGAAAAACTGTTTTTT	CASSSATTGLNEKLFF
TRBD1	TRBV19	TRBJ2-3	few	TGTGCCAGTAGTGCGCGGGACAGGGGGACAGATACGCAGTATTTT	CASSARDRGTDTQYF
TRBD1	TRBV19	TRBJ2-5	-	TGTGCCAGTAGTACAGGGGGCGCAGGAGCCGAGACCCAGTACTTC	CASSTGGAGAETQYF
-	TRBV7-8	TRBJ1-4	-	TGTGCCAGCAGCAGGCCAGGAAATGAAAAACTGTTTTTT	CASSRPGNEKLFF
-	TRBV2	TRBJ2-1	few	TGTGCCAGCAGTGCCGGACTAACCGGTCAAAAGTTCTTC	CASSAGLTGQKFF
-	TRBV20-1	TRBJ2-3	-	TGCAGTGCCATGGGCCCAGATACGCAGTATTTT	CSAMGPDTQYF
TRBD2	TRBV13	TRBJ2-7	once	TGTGCCAGCAGCCGTGCTAGCGGACTAGACGAGCAGTACTTC	CASSRASGLDEQYF
-	TRBV30	TRBJ1-6	-	TGTGCCTGGAGTGGTCAATATAATTCACCCCTCCACTTT	CAWSGQYNSPLHF
-	TRBV4-2	TRBJ2-3	-	TGTGCCAGCAGCCAAGGAGCCAATACGCAGTATTTT	CASSQGANTQYF
TRBD1	TRBV5-1	TRBJ1-2	-	TGCGCCAGCAGCTTGGGGGACAGGTCCTATGGCTACACCTTC	CASSLGDRSYGYTF
TRBD2	TRBV5-1	TRBJ2-5	-	TGCGCCAGCAGCTCCGGGACTAGCGTACAAGAGACCCAGTACTTC	CASSSGTSVQETQYF
TRBD1	TRBV19	TRBJ1-2	-	TGTGCCAGTAGTCCATGGACAGGGGGCGATGGCTACACCTTC	CASSPWTGGDGYTF
TRBD1	TRBV7-8	TRBJ2-7	-	TGTGCCAGCAGCTTTCCGGGACAGCCTAACTTC	CASSFPGQPNF
TRBD1	TRBV29-1	TRBJ1-1	-	TGCAGCGCTCGACAGGGGATGAACACTGAAGCTTTCTTT	CSARQGMNTEAFF
-	TRBV23-1	TRBJ1-6	-	TGCGCCAGCAGTCAATCGCAGAGGGGGTCTCTTAGCTCACCCCTCCACTTT	CASSQSQRGSLSSPLHF
-	TRBV27	TRBJ2-5	-	TGTGCCAGCAGTACCGCTCAGGGTGTGGAAGAGACCCAGTACTTC	CASSTAQGVEETQYF
-	TRBV5-6	TRBJ1-2	once	TGTGCCAGCAGCTCGCAGGACAGCTATGGCTACACCTTC	CASSSQDSYGYTF
-	TRBV2	TRBJ2-2	-	TGTGCCAGCAGTGACGATTCCGGGGGGAACACCGGGGAGCTGTTTTTT	CASSDDSGGNTGELFF
-	TRBV15	TRBJ1-5	-	TGTGCCACCAGCAGAGAGCCGAGTTTCCTCGCGGACTCCTATCAGCCCCAGCATTTT	CATSREPSFLADSYQPQHF
TRBD1	TRBV6-1	TRBJ1-2	-	TGTGCCAGCAGGACAGGGGGGATCTATGGCTACACCTTC	CASRTGGIYGYTF
-	TRBV10-3	TRBJ1-5	-	TGTGCCATCAGTGACGGTGAAGCGGCGTCTGTCCGTCATTTT	CAISDGEAASVRHF
TRBD1	TRBV11-2	TRBJ2-1	-	TGTGCCAGCAGCTTAGATAGCCCAGGGGGCAATGAGCAGTTCTTC	CASSLDSPGGNEQFF
-	TRBV11-2	TRBJ2-5	-	TGTGCCAGCAGCCCTCTTAGGGGTCGGGAGACCCAGTACTTC	CASSPLRGRETQYF
TRBD1	TRBV18	TRBJ2-1	-	TGTGCCAGCTCAAAGACAGGGGGGGATTACAATGAGCAGTTCTTC	CASSKTGGDYNEQFF
-	TRBV7-7	TRBJ1-2	once	TGTGCTAGCAGCAGCCCCCAAGAGGGTTATGGCTACACCTTC	CASSSPQEGYGYTF
-	TRBV2	TRBJ2-5	-	TGTGCCAGCAGACAGGGTATACGAAAGACCCAGTACTTC	CASRQGIRKTQYF
TRBD2	TRBV7-6	TRBJ2-3	-	TGTGCCAGCAGCCCTAACGGGGGGGGCGTGGCAGATACGCAGTATTTT	CASSPNGGGVADTQYF
-	TRBV4-1	TRBJ1-1	-	TGCGCCAGCAGCCAAGATGAGGTTGAAGCTTTCTTT	CASSQDEVEAFF
-	TRBV19	TRBJ1-2	-	TGTGCCAGTAGTATCTTGGGCACCACTTATGGCTACACCTTC	CASSILGTTYGYTF
-	TRBV11-2	TRBJ2-4	-	TGTGCCAGCAGCTTAGATGGGCCGAACATTCAGTACTTC	CASSLDGPNIQYF
-	TRBV9	TRBJ1-6	-	TGTGCCAGTAGCCGCAGAGGGCGCGGAAATTCACCCCTCCACTTT	CASSRRGRGNSPLHF
TRBD1	TRBV30	TRBJ1-4	-	TGTGCCTGGAGCGACGGACAGGGGGGAGCTAATGAAAAACTGTTTTTT	CAWSDGQGGANEKLFF
-	TRBV7-6	TRBJ1-3	-	TGTGCCAGCAGCTTTAGGCCAGGGGACTCTGGAAACACCATATATTTT	CASSFRPGDSGNTIYF
-	TRBV11-1	TRBJ2-7	once	TGTGCCAGCAGCTTGTGGGGGGGCGCCTACGAGCAGTACTTC	CASSLWGGAYEQYF
-	TRBV30	TRBJ2-5	few	TGTGCCTGGAGTGTCAGACAGCGATTGTACCAAGAGACCCAGTACTTC	CAWSVRQRLYQETQYF
TRBD2	TRBV6-4	TRBJ2-1	few	TGTGCCAGCAGGACTAGCGGGGGGGCCGGTGAGCAGTTCTTC	CASRTSGGAGEQFF
TRBD1	TRBV4-1	TRBJ2-7	-	TGCGCCAGCAGTTCCGGGACAGGGTCTAGCGAGCAGTACTTC	CASSSGTGSSEQYF
TRBD1	TRBV6-5	TRBJ1-6	-	TGTGCCAGCACCCTGAGCAGGGGGAATTCACCCCTCCACTTT	CASTLSRGNSPLHF
-	TRBV19	TRBJ2-1	-	TGTGCCTCCAAGTCTCTCACCAGGGGCTCCTACAATGAGCAGTTCTTC	CASKSLTRGSYNEQFF
-	TRBV5-1	TRBJ2-6	-	TGCGCCAGCAGCTTGTGGAGCTCTGGGGCCAACGTCCTGACTTTC	CASSLWSSGANVLTF
-	TRBV5-1	TRBJ2-5	few	TGCGCCAGCAGCTCCCCGACAGAAGAGACCCAGTACTTC	CASSSPTEETQYF
-	TRBV5-1	TRBJ1-1	-	TGCGCCAGCAGCTTGGCCCCAGGGAACACTGAAGCTTTCTTT	CASSLAPGNTEAFF
-	TRBV9	TRBJ1-1	-	TGTGCCAGCAGCGTAGTGGGCGGAGGGAACACTGAAGCTTTCTTT	CASSVVGGGNTEAFF
TRBD1	TRBV5-1	TRBJ1-1	-	TGCGCCAGCAGCCGGGACAGGGACACTGAAGCTTTCTTT	CASSRDRDTEAFF
TRBD2	TRBV9	TRBJ2-7	few	TGTGCCAGCAGCGCCCCTAGCGGGGAGACTTCCTACGAGCAGTACTTC	CASSAPSGETSYEQYF
-	TRBV19	TRBJ2-7	-	TGTGCCAGTGGAAGGACATCTACCTACGAGCAGTACTTC	CASGRTSTYEQYF
TRBD1	TRBV11-1	TRBJ2-5	-	TGTGCCAGCAGCTCCCAACCCGGACAGGCGAAAGAGACCCAGTACTTC	CASSSQPGQAKETQYF
-	TRBV7-9	TRBJ2-7	once	TGTGCCAGCACCTCCCAGGAAGAGCAGTACTTC	CASTSQEEQYF
-	TRBV19	TRBJ2-5	-	TGTGCCAGTGGAGGGCGGGGTGAGACCCAGTACTTC	CASGGRGETQYF
TRBD1	TRBV5-6	TRBJ1-6	few	TGTGCCAGCAGCTGGGGGGACAGGGCAATGGGCTCACCCCTCCACTTT	CASSWGDRAMGSPLHF
-	TRBV14	TRBJ1-6	-	TGTGCCAGCAGCCTCCAGGGGTATAATTCACCCCTCCACTTT	CASSLQGYNSPLHF